This T cell receptor beta chain is drawn from a study of cytomegalovirus exposure and HLA in healthy donors. The primer mix had 60 Vbeta and 13 Jbeta primers. The table came from immunoSEQ multiplex PCR; TCRdb's copy has only in-frame clones and leaves some out. The sample includes roughly 84,000 clones, 78% seen only once; the top ten take 4.5% to 7%. CDR1 and CDR2 (germline): SGHNT, YENEEA. This CDR3 comprises 15 residues. J was trimmed by 1 base and V by 2 bases; bases with no gene match: 1. Study results and limitations: One cluster of highly shared sequence variants probably arose as a sequencing artifact.

This clone was seen once. As yet, its antigen is unknown. Sequenced input: PBMCs. The receptor was derived from a male donor in good health and CMV-seropositive. The chain uses TRBV11-3 and TRBJ2-4; 8 nucleotides agree with TRBD1. CDR3 protein: CASSLTGGAKNIQYF. CDR3 nucleotides: TGTGCCAGCAGCTTAACAGGGGGGGCCAAAAACATTCAGTACTTC. Full variable domain (remainder filled in from reference TRBV11-3 and TRBJ2-4): EAGVVQSPRYKIIEKKQPVAFWCNPISGHNTLYWYLQNLGQGPELLIRYENEEAVDDSQLPKDRFSAERLKGVDSTLKIQPAELGDSAVYLCASSLTGGAKNIQYFGAGTRLSVL.